This note documents a single TCR beta chain sequence. In the original processing: How many nucleated cells were present was estimated from reference gene primer amplification. This table comes from immunoSEQ multiplex PCR, and its TCRdb copy is limited to in-frame clones, with some not included. That table furnishes V, J and clone size, whereas the DNA furnished D and trimming. The sample includes 160,000 or so clones, about 83% of them seen just once. This entry belongs to a study of blood T cell repertoires in COVID-19. Study-wide background: T cells, B-cell-depleted T cells, or PBMCs provided the cDNA or gDNA that served as material.

CDR1 is LGHDT and CDR2 is YNNKEL in the germline V gene (reference sequence). The CDR3 loop spans 16 amino acids. V was pared by 3 bases and J by 0 bases, with 4 bases of the junction left unmatched. The sample was peripheral blood. This sequence joins TRBV3-1 (or the pseudogene TRBV3-2) and TRBJ2-5, with TRBD2 matching 10 bases. This TCR was recovered from a woman older than 75 with acute or convalescent COVID-19. The CDR3 nucleotides read TGTGCCAGCAGCCAGGGACTAGCGATGTACCAAGAGACCCAGTACTTC. It specifies CASSQGLAMYQETQYF.